This T cell receptor (beta chain) was observed in a study of blood T cells in healthy people across ages. Regarding the study as a whole: A roughly linear age-dependent decrease characterized TCR beta diversity per million T cells. Greater diversity and more naive CD4+ cells were seen in long-lived donors than in aged donors.

Donors each provided about 9.5 milliliters of peripheral blood. The use of a sample-barcoded 5' primer and a J-beta primer mix characterized a second PCR of 7 to 11 cycles. Via MiXCR, TCRdb re-called the 5' RACE reads, giving one row per CDR3 protein. The data hold approximately 690,000 distinct CDR3 sequences, with approximately 40% observed a single time. Deletions cut 0 bases from V and 2 bases from J, with 5 bases between. CDR3 length: 13 residues. Per the germline V gene, CDR1 is MGHRA and CDR2 is YSYEKL. A note on this clonotype: What it binds is unknown.

This clonotype was obtained from an elderly man in good health. The chain links TRBV4-1 to TRBJ2-7; D is unresolved. The sample consisted of blood. The chain's CDR3 is CASSQDFPYEQYF. Here the CDR3 DNA reads TGCGCCAGCAGCCAAGATTTCCCCTACGAGCAGTACTTC.